These 25 T cell receptor beta chains came from one sample sequenced in a study of shared clonotypes between healthy human individuals. Sequenced by immunoSEQ multiplex PCR; TCRdb stores in-frame clones only, minus some. The sample yields about 2.1 million clones, about 92% seen once. Only CD45RO-negative cells positively selected for CCR7 counted as naive CD8 cells, so terminally differentiated effector memory CD45RA+ cells were excluded. The specimen sequenced was naive CD8+ T cells from PBMCs. The source of these receptors is a young man in good health. Some clones in this sample may be carry-over from other donors' samples.

This clone was observed once. V is TRBV6-5 and J is TRBJ2-1; D ambiguous. Germline lookup yields CDR1 MNHEY and CDR2 SVGAGI. Trimming took off 0 bases at V and 4 bases at J, with 7 bases between the two ends. The CDR3 totals 14 residues. The CDR3 DNA reads as TGTGCCAGCAGTTACTCGGCAGCTTACAATGAGCAGTTCTTC. Its protein product is CASSYSAAYNEQFF.

CDR3 DNA sequence: TGTGCCATCAGTCCTGGGACAGGCTACAATGAGCAGTTCTTC. Translated: CAISPGTGYNEQFF. V usage is TRBV10-3 and J usage is TRBJ2-1; 8 bases are a match to TRBD1. V shed 5 bases, J shed 3 bases, and the junction held 3 bases outside the gene matches. The CDR3 extends over 14 amino acids. Germline V gene lookup returns CDR1 ENHRY and CDR2 SYGVKD.

In DNA form, the CDR3 reads TGTGCCAGCAGTGAAGACAGGGCCACTGAAGCTTTCTTT. Protein: CASSEDRATEAFF. The rearrangement uses TRBV6-5 and TRBJ1-1; 7 bases match TRBD1. With 5 bases clipped from V and 4 bases from J, the junction kept 4 bases outside the gene matches. CDR3 length: 13 residues. CDR1 is MNHEY, CDR2 SVGAGI, per germline.

The rearrangement joins TRBV11-2 to TRBJ2-5, with D perhaps matching TRBD1 or TRBD2 (6 bases each). CDR1 is SGHAT and CDR2 is FQNNGV in the germline V gene. V lost 3 bases and J 2 bases, leaving 16 bases between the germline ends. The CDR3 totals 16 residues. The CDR3 DNA is TGTGCCAGCAGCTTGGGGGGCGTACGGGGACAAGAGACCCAGTACTTC. Its protein is CASSLGGVRGQETQYF.

The CDR3 region is CASSQVVQRLTNEQFF. In DNA form, the CDR3 reads TGCGCCAGCAGCCAAGTGGTACAGCGGCTGACCAATGAGCAGTTCTTC. This rearrangement joins TRBV4-1 to TRBJ2-1; D is possibly TRBD2 (5 bases). The CDR3 loop spans 16 amino acids. Deletions cut 1 base from V and 6 bases from J, with 16 bases between. CDR1 and CDR2 (germline): MGHRA, YSYEKL.

This clone was recorded only once. This chain joins TRBV5-1 and TRBJ2-2; tentative D call: TRBD1 (6 bases). The CDR3 runs to 14 residues. V lost 0 bases and J lost 5, with 8 bases in between. The germline CDR1 and CDR2 sequences are SGHRS and YFSETQ. As DNA, the CDR3 is TGCGCCAGCAGCTTGGACAGGGCAACCGGGGAGCTGTTTTTT. It specifies CASSLDRATGELFF.

The chain couples TRBV7-9 to TRBJ2-1; TRBD2 agrees at 9 bases. Germline CDR1 and CDR2: SEHNR and FQNEAQ (reference sequence). This CDR3 contains 15 residues. With V trimmed by 3 bases and J by 5 bases, 5 bases remained unmatched. CDR3 nucleotide sequence: TGTGCCAGCAGCTTTCCAGCGGGAGGCCACAATGAGCAGTTCTTC. Protein sequence: CASSFPAGGHNEQFF. The entire variable domain, with the rest obtained from reference TRBV7-9 and TRBJ2-1, is as follows: DTGVSQNPRHKITKRGQNVTFRCDPISEHNRLYWYRQTLGQGPEFLTYFQNEAQLEKSRLLSDRFSAERPKGSFSTLEIQRTEQGDSAMYLCASSFPAGGHNEQFFGPGTRLTVL.

Turning to this clone: Other DNA sequences from this sample encode an identical CDR3 as well. The rearrangement uses TRBV27 and TRBJ2-7; D remains unclear. This CDR3 has 13 residues. Trimming removed 3 bases at V and 3 bases at J, with 9 bases between. Germline V gene lookup returns CDR1 MNHEY and CDR2 SMNVEV (reference sequence). The DNA for the CDR3 is TGTGCCAGCAGTTTTGGGCAGTACTACGAGCAGTACTTC. As protein: CASSFGQYYEQYF.

In DNA form, the CDR3 reads TGTGCCAGCAGTTGGGTGGGGGACTCTGGGGCCAACGTCCTGACTTTC. Amino acid sequence: CASSWVGDSGANVLTF. The chain uses TRBV27 and TRBJ2-6; D possibly matches TRBD1 or TRBD2 (5 bases each). V was clipped by 4 bases and J by 0 bases, with 10 bases between them. This CDR3 comprises 16 residues. Germline lookup yields CDR1 MNHEY and CDR2 SMNVEV (reference sequence).

The V and J genes are TRBV28 and TRBJ2-5; 7 bases are a match to TRBD2. Germline V gene lookup returns CDR1 MDHEN and CDR2 SYDVKM. V trimming: 2 bases; J trimming: 2 bases; junction bases outside the gene matches: 5. The CDR3 consists of 15 residues. CDR3 coding DNA: TGTGCCAGCAGTTTAGGGCGGGAGACTCAAGAGACCCAGTACTTC. Translated, it gives CASSLGRETQETQYF.

The rearrangement uses TRBV9 and TRBJ2-3; 7 nucleotides align to TRBD1. The CDR3 loop spans 17 amino acids. The germline CDR1 and CDR2 sequences are SGDLS and YYNGEE. After removal of 4 bases from V and 4 bases from J, the junction contained 15 bases not matched to a gene. CDR3 nucleotides: TGTGCCAGCAGCCCCTCGATCGACAGGGCTGGGTCAGATACGCAGTATTTT. Translation: CASSPSIDRAGSDTQYF. Based on the CDR3 plus reference TRBV9 and TRBJ2-3, the full variable domain is DSGVTQTPKHLITATGQRVTLRCSPRSGDLSVYWYQQSLDQGLQFLIQYYNGEERAKGNILERFSAQQFPDLHSELNLSSLELGDSALYFCASSPSIDRAGSDTQYFGPGTRLTVL.

The gene calls are TRBV11-3 and TRBJ2-3; 11 bases are a match to TRBD2. The germline V gene has CDR1 SGHNT and CDR2 YENEEA. This CDR3 contains 16 residues. With 3 bases clipped from V and 3 bases from J, the junction kept 5 bases outside the gene matches. CDR3 in amino acids: CASSFTSGSLTDTQYF. In DNA form, the CDR3 reads TGTGCCAGCAGCTTTACTAGCGGGAGTCTAACAGATACGCAGTATTTT.

The chain uses TRBV19 and TRBJ1-2, with TRBD1 identical over 8 bases. This CDR3 contains 16 residues. Germline V gene sequence: CDR1 LNHDA, CDR2 SQIVND (reference sequence). The trim removed 3 bases at V and 4 bases at J, leaving 10 bases unmatched. Here the CDR3 reads CASSMGAGGPSYGYTF. In DNA form, the CDR3 reads TGTGCCAGTAGTATGGGGGCAGGGGGCCCATCCTATGGCTACACCTTC.

The J gene is TRBJ1-1, the V gene TRBV6-5; the D gene is possibly TRBD1 (5 bases). Trimming shortened V by 2 bases and J by 5 bases, and 18 bases separated the two germline ends. This CDR3 is built from 16 residues. Germline V gene sequence: CDR1 MNHEY, CDR2 SVGAGI. Written as DNA, the CDR3 is TGTGCCAGCAGTTACCCCGGGGGGGGAAGCGGGACTGAAGCTTTCTTT. This gives the protein CASSYPGGGSGTEAFF.

Remarks on this clone: This sample includes further DNA sequences coding for the same CDR3. The V gene is TRBV15, the J gene TRBJ2-7, with D perhaps matching TRBD1 (5 bases). Trimming left V 0 bases short and J 4 bases short, with 10 bases between. The germline gives CDR1 LNHNV, CDR2 YYDKDF (reference sequence). The CDR3 consists of 14 residues. The CDR3 DNA is TGTGCCACCAGCAGAGACCTAGGGGATTACGAGCAGTACTTC. Its translation: CATSRDLGDYEQYF.

The chain has TRBV12-5 and TRBJ2-6; no clear D gene. Germline V gene lookup returns CDR1 LGHNT and CDR2 FRNRAP. V was cut by 4 bases and J by 1 base, with 11 bases left in between. The CDR3 has 16 amino acids. The CDR3 DNA is TGTGCTAGTGGTTGGCTTCAGGCGTCTGGGGCCAACGTCCTGACTTTC. As protein: CASGWLQASGANVLTF. Using reference TRBV12-5 and TRBJ2-6 for the parts outside the CDR3, the full variable domain is DARVTQTPRHKVTEMGQEVTMRCQPILGHNTVFWYRQTMMQGLELLAYFRNRAPLDDSGMPKDRFSAEMPDATLATLKIQPSEPRDSAVYFCASGWLQASGANVLTFGAGSRLTVL.

V is TRBV29-1 and J is TRBJ2-1, with 12 positions matching TRBD2. V trimming: 7 bases; J trimming: 4 bases; junction bases outside the gene matches: 23. This CDR3 is 20 amino acids long. The germline V gene has CDR1 SQVTM and CDR2 ANQGSEA. CDR3 DNA: TGCAGCGCGCTAGGGACGGTAGTCCTAACTAGCGGGAGGACTTACAATGAGCAGTTCTTC. Its translation: CSALGTVVLTSGRTYNEQFF.

The chain carries TRBV27 and TRBJ2-2, with 7 nucleotides matching TRBD1. The CDR3 contains 14 residues. The germline V gene has CDR1 MNHEY and CDR2 SMNVEV (reference sequence). Trimming cost V 7 bases and J 3 bases; bases outside gene matches: 5. The CDR3 DNA reads TGTGCCAGCACAAAGGGACAGTACACCGGGGAGCTGTTTTTT. Translating it yields CASTKGQYTGELFF.

The chain carries TRBV4-3 and TRBJ2-1; D might be TRBD2 (6 bases). The CDR3 runs to 16 residues. Germline V gene data show CDR1 as LGHNA and CDR2 as YSLEER. V lost 0 bases to trimming and J lost 0 bases, with 9 bases between them. As DNA, the CDR3 is TGCGCCAGCAGCCAAGAACGGGGGAGCTCCTACAATGAGCAGTTCTTC. It translates to CASSQERGSSYNEQFF.

The chain links TRBV19 to TRBJ1-1; tentative D call: TRBD1 (6 bases). Germline CDR1 is LNHDA and CDR2 is SQIVND (reference sequence). The CDR3 length is 13 residues. The V and J ends lost 6 bases and 4 bases respectively, with 12 bases between them. The chain's CDR3 is CASRAGVATEAFF. CDR3 bases: TGTGCCAGTAGAGCAGGGGTGGCCACTGAAGCTTTCTTT.

The chain recombines TRBV6-6 with TRBJ2-7; D could derive from TRBD1 or TRBD2 (5 bases each). Trimming left V 4 bases short and J 7 bases short, with 8 bases between. Germline V CDR1 and CDR2: MNHNY, SVGAGI (reference sequence). The CDR3 covers 11 residues. This CDR3 reads CASSWDREQYF. CDR3 nucleotides: TGTGCCAGCAGTTGGGACCGAGAGCAGTACTTC.

The V call is TRBV21-1, the J call TRBJ1-1; TRBD1 is the table's D call, not checked against the DNA. TRBV21-1 is marked as a pseudogene. This CDR3 spans 18 amino acids. This CDR3 reads CASSRAFVPTGGNTEAFF. Written as DNA, the CDR3 is TGTGCCAGCAGCCGAGCATTCGTCCCAACAGGGGGCAACACTGAAGCTTTCTTT.

The V gene is TRBV6-5, the J gene TRBJ1-1; D uncertain. Germline CDR1 and CDR2: MNHEY and SVGAGI. V lost 0 bases to trimming and J lost 1 base, with 12 bases between them. The CDR3 has 16 residues. The CDR3 loop is CASSYSALTANTEAFF. The CDR3 nucleotides are TGTGCCAGCAGTTACTCGGCGCTTACAGCGAACACTGAAGCTTTCTTT.

The chain couples TRBV5-1 to TRBJ2-1, with unresolved D. Trimming took off 1 base at V and 5 bases at J, with 13 bases between the two ends. The germline CDR1 and CDR2 sequences are SGHRS and YFSETQ. This CDR3 region has 15 residues. CDR3 sequence: CASSLWPNNDNEQFF. CDR3 nucleotides: TGCGCCAGCAGCTTGTGGCCCAACAACGACAATGAGCAGTTCTTC.

Remarks on this clone: The same CDR3 arises from other DNA sequences in this sample as well. The chain joins TRBV19 to TRBJ2-1; possibly TRBD1 for D (5 bases). With 1 base removed from V and 0 bases from J, the gap between germline ends came to 7 bases. This CDR3 region has 15 residues. The germline gives CDR1 LNHDA, CDR2 SQIVND (reference sequence). The CDR3 DNA is TGTGCCAGTAGTATAGGACAGAGCTCCTACAATGAGCAGTTCTTC. Its translation is CASSIGQSSYNEQFF.